This TCR beta chain was identified during a study of blood T cell repertoires in COVID-19. In the study overall: PBMCs, B-cell-depleted T cells, or T cells were the source of the cDNA or gDNA that made up the material.

The germline gives CDR1 SGHNT, CDR2 YYREEE (reference sequence). The length of the CDR3 is 16 residues. Trimming cost V 1 base and J 1 base, with 13 bases left between them. Original processing notes: It was from reference gene primer amplification that nucleated cell counts were estimated. TCRdb's copy holds only in-frame clones and misses some; the assay was immunoSEQ multiplex PCR. That table is the source of V, J and clone size, and D and trimming were worked out from the DNA. Counted here are 310,000 or so clones, 70% to 90% occurring once; the ten biggest clones make up approximately 8.8%. This clonotype was sampled from a woman between 40 and 55 years old who had recovered from COVID-19. The source material was PBMCs or T cells enriched from blood (not recorded which). The chain is built from TRBV5-4 and TRBJ2-3; a possible D gene is TRBD2 (5 bases). The CDR3 here is CASSLSGSRGTDTQYF. CDR3 DNA: TGTGCCAGCAGCTTGTCGGGGTCGAGAGGCACAGATACGCAGTATTTT.